This record concerns one T cell receptor beta chain sequence. Its antigen is as yet unknown. Expressed TCRB transcripts got sequenced, as all isolated RNA was reverse transcribed. The assay was immunoSEQ multiplex PCR, and TCRdb's table has in-frame clones only and misses some. The sample records fewer than 45,000 clones, about 68% being singletons. Using CD45RO/CCR7/CD25/CD127/CD95/CD27, CD4+ naive, central memory, regulatory and stem cell-like memory cells were sorted. The data are from a study of beta chain features in type 1 diabetes. General observations from the study: Type 1 diabetes patients had TCRB CDR3s that were shorter (moderately but significantly so) in all four CD4+ subsets. Patients with type 1 diabetes carried fewer insertions and had more deletions at their VDJ junctions.

The sequencing input was Tregs from blood. This receptor was obtained from a man in his thirties or forties with type 1 diabetes. Some clones in this sample may be carry-over from other donors' samples.

The CDR3 spells CASSDGATSGGYEQYF. DNA of the CDR3: TGCGCCAGCAGCGACGGGGCGACTAGCGGGGGCTACGAGCAGTACTTC. The V call is TRBV5-1, the J call TRBJ2-7; 12 bases map to TRBD2. The CDR3 extends over 16 amino acids. Germline assignment: CDR1 SGHRS and CDR2 YFSETQ. The V and J ends lost 4 bases and 3 bases, in that order; junction bases with no gene match: 8.